These 8 T cell receptor beta chains were all obtained from the same sample, sequenced in a study of tumor-infiltrating lymphocytes in localized non-small cell lung cancer. Profiling relied on immunoSEQ multiplex PCR, and the TCRdb table lists in-frame clones only, not all of them. The profile shows tens of thousands of clones, about two thirds of them singletons. The sequenced sample consisted of lung tumor tissue. Source of these receptors: a human donor with non-small cell lung cancer.

Only one count was recorded for this clone. This chain links TRBV11-2 with TRBJ2-1, with no clear D. CDR1 SGHAT and CDR2 FQNNGV come from the germline V gene. The V gene lost 3 bases and the J gene lost 4 bases, with 10 bases spanning the gap. The CDR3 covers 14 residues. The CDR3 here is CASSLTTGYNEQFF. The CDR3 DNA is TGTGCCAGCAGCTTGACGACTGGATACAATGAGCAGTTCTTC.

This clone was counted between two and nine times. The V call is TRBV29-1, the J call TRBJ2-5; TRBD2 matches at 7 bases. After removal of 3 bases from V and 2 bases from J, the junction contained 6 bases not matched to a gene. The CDR3 sequence is 14 residues long. Germline V CDR1 and CDR2: SQVTM, ANQGSEA. The CDR3 sequence is CSVEKRGPQETQYF. CDR3 bases: TGCAGCGTTGAGAAGCGGGGTCCACAAGAGACCCAGTACTTC.

The V gene is TRBV4-3, the J gene TRBJ2-3; no clear D. Trimming pared 0 bases from V and 3 bases from J, leaving 10 bases between. Germline V gene sequence: CDR1 LGHNA, CDR2 YSLEER. There are 15 residues in the CDR3. The CDR3 loop is CASSQENLVTDTQYF. The CDR3 bases are TGCGCCAGCAGCCAAGAGAACCTGGTGACAGATACGCAGTATTTT.

V gene TRBV9 combines with J gene TRBJ1-1; 9 bases line up with TRBD1. The CDR3 is 16 amino acids. V shed 0 bases and J 7 bases; nucleotides not matched to a gene: 10. Germline values: CDR1 SGDLS, CDR2 YYNGEE. The CDR3 region has the DNA TGTGCCAGCAGCGTAGGGTTACCGGGACAGGGTAGTGAAGCTTTCTTT. It translates to CASSVGLPGQGSEAFF.

This clone occurred a few times. This chain's CDR3 is CASSPNSGKGYGYTF. CDR3 DNA: TGCGCCAGCAGCCCCAATTCAGGGAAAGGGTATGGCTACACCTTC. V gene TRBV5-1 combines with J gene TRBJ1-2, with TRBD1 as a possible D gene (5 bases). CDR1 is SGHRS and CDR2 is YFSETQ in the germline V gene. Trimming pared 4 bases from V and 5 bases from J, leaving 18 bases between. This CDR3 has 15 residues.

This chain connects TRBV2 to TRBJ1-1, with 7 bases matching TRBD1. The trim removed 3 bases at V and 4 bases at J, leaving 11 bases unmatched. This CDR3 is 16 amino acids long. Germline values: CDR1 SNHLY, CDR2 FYNNEI. The CDR3, as DNA: TGTGCCAGCAGTGACCGGGACAGACTTGGTGGCACTGAAGCTTTCTTT. It yields the protein CASSDRDRLGGTEAFF.

The rearrangement links TRBV6-6 to TRBJ1-1; D is perhaps TRBD1 (5 bases). Germline-derived CDR1 and CDR2 are MNHNY and SVGAGI (reference sequence). Trimming shortened V by 5 bases and J by 6 bases, and 22 bases separated the two germline ends. The CDR3 runs to 16 residues. The CDR3 sequence is CASSPNGAGTLAEAFF. CDR3 nucleotides: TGTGCCAGCAGTCCAAACGGGGCAGGGACGCTCGCTGAAGCTTTCTTT.

This chain connects TRBV7-9 to TRBJ1-4; perhaps TRBD1 as D (5 bases). The CDR3 spans 14 residues. Germline V gives CDR1 SEHNR, CDR2 FQNEAQ (reference sequence). Trimming stripped 1 base from V and 5 bases from J, with 8 bases between. The CDR3 DNA is TGTGCCAGCAGCTTAGAGCCAGGGAATGAAAAACTGTTTTTT. Translated, it gives CASSLEPGNEKLFF.